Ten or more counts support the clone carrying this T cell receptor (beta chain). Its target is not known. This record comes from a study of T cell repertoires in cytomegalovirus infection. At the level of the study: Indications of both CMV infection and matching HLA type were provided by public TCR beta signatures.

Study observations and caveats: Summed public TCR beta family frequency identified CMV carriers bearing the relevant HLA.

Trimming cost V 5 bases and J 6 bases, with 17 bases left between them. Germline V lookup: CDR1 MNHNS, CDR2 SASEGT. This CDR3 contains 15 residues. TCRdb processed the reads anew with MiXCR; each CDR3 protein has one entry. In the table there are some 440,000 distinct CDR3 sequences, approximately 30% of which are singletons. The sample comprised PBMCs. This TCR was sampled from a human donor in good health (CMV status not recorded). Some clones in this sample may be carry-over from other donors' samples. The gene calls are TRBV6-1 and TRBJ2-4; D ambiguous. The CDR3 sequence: CASSPPAPMTNIQYF. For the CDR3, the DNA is TGTGCCAGCAGTCCCCCGGCCCCCATGACAAACATTCAGTACTTC.